The clone carrying this T cell receptor (beta chain) was seen ten or more times. What it binds is not known. The data belong to a study of T-cell reconstitution after alpha-beta-depleted transplantation in children. Study-wide findings and caveats: A year post-transplant, T-cell counts and diversity derived mostly from newly produced T cells. In patients about two months after transplant, alpha-beta T cells reportedly arose from several hundred expanded graft clones.

As it was prepared, the TCRbeta library received unique molecular identifiers. Each CDR3 protein is one row after TCRdb ran MiXCR on the PCR reads. This table holds approximately 290,000 distinct CDR3 sequences, around a tenth found once. Germline assignment: CDR1 LGHNA and CDR2 YNFKEQ. With V trimmed by 2 bases and J by 3 bases, 5 bases remained unmatched. The CDR3 consists of 16 residues. The sample here was peripheral blood, taken 180 days after TCRalphabeta/CD19-depleted stem cell transplant. The chain uses TRBV4-2 and TRBJ2-3, with 10 bases fitting TRBD2. The source is a male patient between 2 and 15 years old who had a stem cell transplant for chronic granulomatous disease, so the T cells may come from the graft donor. CDR3 coding DNA: TGTGCCAGCAGCCAACGAGCGGGAGGGGGGACAGATACGCAGTATTTT. It encodes CASSQRAGGGTDTQYF.